The rows below give T cell receptor beta chains drawn from one sample of a study of T cell changes during pregnancy in multiple sclerosis. Clones were read by immunoSEQ multiplex PCR, and TCRdb kept only the in-frame ones, dropping some. The table lists some 97,000 clones, about 92% of them singletons, with less than 2.5% in the top ten. This specimen consisted of peripheral blood, obtained after pregnancy. These receptors were taken from a female donor with multiple sclerosis, enrolled in a pregnancy study. CDR3s include the opening cysteine and the closing phenylalanine or tryptophan.

CASSEKQNYGYTF,TRBJ1-2,TRBV6-1
CASTDTGYGYTF,TRBJ1-2,TRBV6-1
CASRSETASSYEQYF,TRBJ2-7,TRBV6-1
CASSAAYEQYF,TRBJ2-7,TRBV9
CASSLGADTGELFF,TRBJ2-2,TRBV5-6
CASSIDSRAGKLFF,TRBJ1-4,TRBV28
CASSPSKVESEKLFF,TRBJ1-4,TRBV18
CASSPKRVVYGYTF,TRBJ1-2,TRBV18
CASSLEGLAAYEQYF,TRBJ2-7,TRBV5-6
CASSGWSMESNQPQHF,TRBJ1-5,TRBV2
CASSQDLPGQGAGSPLHF,TRBJ1-6,TRBV4-3
CASSSLLKDGVLYSYEQYF,TRBJ2-7,TRBV28
CAISDRTSPFSGANVLTF,TRBJ2-6,TRBV10-3
CASIRDSGVREQYF,TRBJ2-7,TRBV28
CATSSSGNEQFF,TRBJ2-1,TRBV15
CASSPEIRTGGDEQFF,TRBJ2-1,TRBV14
CASSLADLNEQFF,TRBJ2-1,TRBV5-1
CASNPETGGTDTQYF,TRBJ2-3,TRBV2
CASSSMTEYGYTF,TRBJ1-2,TRBV5-1
CASSYGTRGDLFF,TRBJ2-2,TRBV9
CSVETGVLTEAFF,TRBJ1-1,TRBV29-1
CASSLSGGRTDTQYF,TRBJ2-3,TRBV27
CASRKLAGGHEQYF,TRBJ2-7,TRBV6-1
CASKPGHRSNQPQHF,TRBJ1-5,TRBV19
CATSRELTGGQETQYF,TRBJ2-5,TRBV15
CASSSRHPNTEAFF,TRBJ1-1,TRBV5-1
CASSPLAGDSNEQFF,TRBJ2-1,TRBV4-2
CASSLAGGKDTIYEQYF,TRBJ2-7,TRBV27
CASKRTDNTEAFF,TRBJ1-1,TRBV6-5
CASSSTGFYSNQPQHF,TRBJ1-5,TRBV27
CASSEAGAKWGYTF,TRBJ1-2,TRBV25-1
CASTTSGGTYEQYF,TRBJ2-7,TRBV6-6
CASSHRERLSEAFF,TRBJ1-1,TRBV5-1
CAISEPTARTNNQNTGELFF,TRBJ2-2,TRBV10-3